This TCR beta chain is drawn from a study of blood T cell repertoires in COVID-19. Allocation to cohorts depended on clinical history reported by the participants. Germline CDR1 reads SQVTM; CDR2 reads ANQGSEA. After removal of 6 bases from V and 2 bases from J, the junction contained 7 bases not matched to a gene. This CDR3 is 14 amino acids long. The table came from immunoSEQ multiplex PCR; TCRdb's copy has only in-frame clones and leaves some out. The data show around 400,000 clones, roughly 91% seen once. The source is a woman in her twenties or thirties who had recovered from COVID-19. This sequence joins TRBV29-1 and TRBJ2-7, with 10 bases aligning to TRBD2. Sequencing used PBMCs or T cells enriched from blood (not recorded which). The CDR3 region is CSVDRLAGTYEQYF. In nucleotides, the CDR3 is TGCAGCGTGGACCGACTAGCGGGCACCTACGAGCAGTACTTC.